The 30 T cell receptor beta chains below come from one sample, sequenced in a study of blood T cell repertoires in COVID-19. Profiled with immunoSEQ multiplex PCR; TCRdb holds only in-frame clones, not every one. The sample holds around 180,000 clones, approximately 80% seen once. The material sequenced was peripheral blood. The receptors were gathered from a human donor in a cohort sampled during active COVID-19.

The V gene is TRBV4-3, the J gene TRBJ2-3; tentative D call: TRBD2 (6 bases). This CDR3 has 17 residues. Germline loops: CDR1 LGHNA, CDR2 YSLEER. Trimming took 4 bases from V and 1 from J, leaving 18 bases between them. The CDR3 DNA is TGCGCCAGCAGCCTACAACACCGGGACTCCCGCACAGATACGCAGTATTTT. This encodes CASSLQHRDSRTDTQYF.

The chain is built from TRBV7-9 and TRBJ2-6; possible D gene TRBD1, 5 bases. CDR1 is SEHNR and CDR2 is FQNEAQ in the germline V gene (reference sequence). The CDR3 is 12 residues long. V shed 4 bases and J shed 12 bases, with 10 bases lying between them. CDR3 sequence: CASSSVRVVLTF. The CDR3 nucleotides read TGTGCCAGCAGCTCCGTCAGGGTCGTCCTGACTTTC.

The DNA of the CDR3 is TGTGCCAGCAGCCCGGGACTAGCGGGGGGCAATGAGCAGTTCTTC. Translating it yields CASSPGLAGGNEQFF. The V gene is TRBV7-2, the J gene TRBJ2-1; 15 positions match TRBD2. V shed 5 bases and J 6 bases; nucleotides not matched to a gene: 2. The length of the CDR3 is 15 residues. The germline CDR1 and CDR2 sequences are SGHTA and FQGNSA.

The CDR3 bases are TGTGCCACCAGTGATCCCGGGACAGGGAACACCGGGGAGCTGTTTTTT. The encoded protein is CATSDPGTGNTGELFF. V is TRBV24-1 and J is TRBJ2-2; TRBD1 matches at 8 bases. The length of the CDR3 is 16 residues. Trimming at V came to 3 bases and at J to 1 base, leaving 3 bases not matched to a gene. Germline V gene data show CDR1 as KGHDR and CDR2 as SFDVKD.

The chain links TRBV6-2 or TRBV6-3 to TRBJ2-1, with 9 bases that match TRBD2. Germline loops: CDR1 MNHEY, CDR2 SVGEGT. The CDR3 covers 14 residues. V was pared by 6 bases and J by 10 bases, with 10 bases of the junction left unmatched. CDR3 nucleotides: TGTGCCAGCAGCGACCTTAGCGGGGGTAACGAGCAGTTCTTC. This encodes CASSDLSGGNEQFF.

The chain is built from TRBV29-1 and TRBJ2-3; TRBD1 matches 8 bases. Germline V lookup: CDR1 SQVTM, CDR2 ANQGSEA. After removal of 4 bases from V and 2 bases from J, the junction contained 5 bases not matched to a gene. This CDR3 has 14 amino acids. Here the CDR3 reads CSVGTGSITDTQYF. CDR3 nucleotide sequence: TGCAGCGTTGGGACAGGGTCTATCACAGATACGCAGTATTTT.

The rearrangement links TRBV3-1 (or the pseudogene TRBV3-2) to TRBJ1-2; perhaps TRBD1 as D (5 bases). There are 13 residues in the CDR3. V was trimmed by 4 bases and J by 4 bases, leaving 10 bases between them. The germline CDR1 and CDR2 sequences are LGHDT and YNNKEL (reference sequence). CDR3 coding DNA: TGTGCCAGCAGCCCACCCCAGGGCTATGGCTACACCTTC. As protein: CASSPPQGYGYTF.

V usage is TRBV15 and J usage is TRBJ2-7; perhaps TRBD2 as D (6 bases). This CDR3 has 13 amino acids. Germline V gene lookup returns CDR1 LNHNV and CDR2 YYDKDF (reference sequence). Trimming took 1 base from V and 7 from J, leaving 11 bases between them. CDR3 sequence (DNA): TGTGCCACCAGCAGAGTAGCAGGGAGGGAGCAGTACTTC. It translates to CATSRVAGREQYF.

This rearrangement joins TRBV9 to TRBJ2-7; D might be TRBD2 (6 bases). V lost 7 bases, J lost 0 bases, and 14 bases lay in between. The CDR3 extends over 14 amino acids. CDR1 and CDR2 (germline): SGDLS, YYNGEE. The CDR3 loop reads CASARASDSYEQYF. As DNA, the CDR3 is TGTGCCAGCGCCCGGGCTAGCGACTCCTACGAGCAGTACTTC.

The chain joins TRBV12-5 to TRBJ2-7, with 7 bases lining up with TRBD2. CDR3 length equals 12 residues. Trimming cost V 1 base and J 6 bases; bases outside gene matches: 0. Germline lookup yields CDR1 LGHNT and CDR2 FRNRAP. DNA for the CDR3: TGTGCTAGTGGTTTGGCGGGGGGCGAGCAGTACTTC. It is translated as CASGLAGGEQYF.

CDR3 sequence: CASSRTGSYEQYF. For the CDR3, the DNA is TGCGCCAGCAGCCGGACAGGGTCCTACGAGCAGTACTTC. The chain is built from TRBV4-1 and TRBJ2-7; 8 bases fit TRBD1. V trimming: 4 bases; J trimming: 1 base; junction bases outside the gene matches: 0. The CDR3 totals 13 residues. Germline lookup yields CDR1 MGHRA and CDR2 YSYEKL.

The gene calls are TRBV6-2 or TRBV6-3 and TRBJ2-4; 14 bases are a match to TRBD2. With V trimmed by 4 bases and J by 0 bases, 5 bases remained unmatched. CDR3 length equals 18 residues. Germline values: CDR1 MNHEY, CDR2 SVGEGT. The CDR3 loop is CASSFGLAGGLAKNIQYF. The CDR3 nucleotides are TGTGCCAGCAGTTTCGGACTAGCGGGGGGTCTAGCCAAAAACATTCAGTACTTC.

This chain uses TRBV19 with TRBJ2-3; 12 nucleotides align to TRBD2. There are 18 residues in the CDR3. The ends lost 3 bases at V and 0 bases at J; junction bases unmatched: 7. Per germline, CDR1 LNHDA and CDR2 SQIVND (reference sequence). Here the CDR3 reads CASSILASGGGSTDTQYF. In nucleotides, the CDR3 is TGTGCCAGTAGTATCTTGGCTAGCGGGGGGGGTAGCACAGATACGCAGTATTTT.

The chain joins TRBV6-5 to TRBJ1-2, with D unclear. The CDR3 totals 14 residues. V was shortened by 2 bases and J by 1 base, with 8 bases between the two germline ends. CDR1 and CDR2 from the germline V gene are MNHEY and SVGAGI. CDR3 nucleotide sequence: TGTGCCAGCAGTTACGGGCCGCGTAACTATGGCTACACCTTC. Amino acids: CASSYGPRNYGYTF.

This chain links TRBV7-2 with TRBJ1-1; TRBD1 agrees at 7 bases. The J segment lost 11 bases and the V segment lost 1 base, leaving 13 bases of the junction unmatched. Germline assignment: CDR1 SGHTA and CDR2 FQGNSA. The CDR3 length is 15 residues. CDR3 nucleotides: TGTGCCAGCAGCTTAGAGGCCGTTACAGGGGAATGGGCTTTCTTT. Protein: CASSLEAVTGEWAFF.

The chain employs TRBV7-6 and TRBJ2-7, with 15 bases identical to TRBD2. Germline V gene lookup returns CDR1 SGHVS and CDR2 FNYEAQ. The CDR3 runs 19 residues. V dropped 4 bases and J dropped 0; count of bases not matched to a gene: 10. The chain's CDR3 is CASSSTIGLAGGASYEQYF. In DNA form, the CDR3 reads TGTGCCAGCAGCTCAACCATCGGACTAGCGGGGGGGGCCTCCTACGAGCAGTACTTC.

The chain recombines TRBV28 with TRBJ2-5; 9 nucleotides match TRBD2. The CDR3 contains 14 residues. The trim removed 3 bases at V and 5 bases at J, leaving 4 bases unmatched. In germline, CDR1 is MDHEN, CDR2 SYDVKM. CDR3 protein: CASSLAGGGETQYF. CDR3 coding DNA: TGTGCCAGCAGTTTGGCGGGAGGGGGGGAGACCCAGTACTTC. Full variable domain (missing parts from reference TRBV28 and TRBJ2-5): DVKVTQSSRYLVKRTGEKVFLECVQDMDHENMFWYRQDPGLGLRLIYFSYDVKMKEKGDIPEGYSVSREKKERFSLILESASTNQTSMYLCASSLAGGGETQYFGPGTRLLVL.

This clone was counted between two and nine times. The CDR3 loop reads CASSLAGAYNSPLHF. The CDR3 DNA follows: TGTGCCAGCAGCTTAGCCGGGGCCTATAATTCACCCCTCCACTTT. This chain joins TRBV7-9 and TRBJ1-6; D gene uncertain. Germline CDR1 is SEHNR and CDR2 is FQNEAQ (reference sequence). The CDR3 loop spans 15 amino acids. Trimming stripped 0 bases from V and 2 bases from J, with 5 bases between.

CDR3 nucleotides: TGCGCCAGCAGCCAAGAACAACGATACGAGCAGTACTTC. Residues: CASSQEQRYEQYF. V usage is TRBV4-3 and J usage is TRBJ2-7; D uncertain. V was cut by 0 bases and J by 4 bases, with 7 bases left in between. Germline-derived CDR1 and CDR2 are LGHNA and YSLEER. This CDR3 is 13 amino acids long.

V is TRBV28 and J is TRBJ2-1; weak D call: TRBD2 (5 bases). CDR3 length: 12 amino acids. Germline CDR1 MDHEN, CDR2 SYDVKM. V lost 8 bases, J lost 7 bases, and 12 bases lay in between. The DNA of the CDR3 is TGTGCCAGCCTTCGGGGAGCAAATGAGCAGTTCTTC. Its translation is CASLRGANEQFF.

This clone was seen a few times. The CDR3 protein is CASRLQGSYGYTF. Written as DNA, the CDR3 is TGTGCCAGTAGACTACAGGGTAGCTATGGCTACACCTTC. The J gene is TRBJ1-2, the V gene TRBV19; tentative D call: TRBD1 (6 bases). Germline loops: CDR1 LNHDA, CDR2 SQIVND (reference sequence). V was trimmed by 6 bases and J by 4 bases, leaving 12 bases between them. The CDR3 covers 13 residues.

The chain joins TRBV5-6 to TRBJ1-2, with D possibly matching TRBD1 (6 bases). The length of the CDR3 is 15 residues. V was trimmed by 6 bases and J by 4 bases, leaving 19 bases between them. Germline V gene data show CDR1 as SGHDT and CDR2 as YYEEEE. CDR3 amino acids: CASTRAGGLGYGYTF. In nucleotides, the CDR3 is TGTGCCAGCACCAGGGCGGGGGGCCTAGGCTATGGCTACACCTTC. Full variable domain (remainder filled in from reference TRBV5-6 and TRBJ1-2): DAGVTQSPTHLIKTRGQQVTLRCSPKSGHDTVSWYQQALGQGPQFIFQYYEEEERQRGNFPDRFSGHQFPNYSSELNVNALLLGDSALYLCASTRAGGLGYGYTFGSGTRLTVV.

The chain is built from TRBV5-1 and TRBJ2-7; 7 nucleotides line up with TRBD1. V shed 2 bases, J shed 2 bases, and the junction held 1 base outside the gene matches. The CDR3 totals 13 residues. The germline V gene has CDR1 SGHRS and CDR2 YFSETQ. The CDR3 protein is CASSFGQAYEQYF. The DNA for the CDR3 is TGCGCCAGCAGCTTCGGACAGGCCTACGAGCAGTACTTC.

This clone occurred once. The J gene is TRBJ2-7, the V gene TRBV6-6; 9 nucleotides match TRBD2. The CDR3 is made up of 16 amino acids. Germline values: CDR1 MNHNY, CDR2 SVGAGI (reference sequence). Germline trimming cut 0 bases from V and 4 bases from J; bases unmatched to any gene: 7. The CDR3 loop is CASSYSWREGLYEQYF. In DNA, the CDR3 is TGTGCCAGCAGTTACTCCTGGCGGGAGGGCCTTTACGAGCAGTACTTC.

The chain joins TRBV5-1 to TRBJ1-2, with 7 bases fitting TRBD1. Germline CDR1 SGHRS, CDR2 YFSETQ. The V segment lost 3 bases and the J segment 2 bases; nucleotides outside the gene matches: 13. CDR3 length equals 17 residues. Here the CDR3 reads CASSWVTGTHSNYGYTF. Written as DNA, the CDR3 is TGCGCCAGCAGCTGGGTGACAGGGACCCACTCCAACTATGGCTACACCTTC.

The rearrangement links TRBV19 to TRBJ2-7; 8 bases map to TRBD1. The CDR3 runs 12 residues. Germline V CDR1 and CDR2: LNHDA, SQIVND (reference sequence). The ends lost 6 bases at V and 2 bases at J; junction bases unmatched: 0. In DNA form, the CDR3 reads TGTGCCAGTAGGGGACAGGCCTACGAGCAGTACTTC. Residues: CASRGQAYEQYF.

The chain is built from TRBV6-4 and TRBJ2-3; 7 positions match TRBD1. CDR3 length equals 15 residues. CDR1 and CDR2 from the germline V gene are MRHNA and SNTAGT. After removal of 3 bases from V and 6 bases from J, the junction contained 9 bases not matched to a gene. This CDR3 is CASSERPGGWDTQYF. The CDR3 coding sequence is TGTGCCAGCAGTGAAAGGCCAGGGGGATGGGATACGCAGTATTTT.

The rearrangement uses TRBV7-3 and TRBJ2-1, with 7 bases matching TRBD2. CDR3 length: 16 amino acids. Germline loops: CDR1 SGHTA, CDR2 FQGTGA. Trimming at V came to 2 bases and at J to 8 bases, leaving 12 bases not matched to a gene. In nucleotides, the CDR3 is TGTGCCAGCAGCTTAGTAGTCGCTAGCGGTGGACATGAGCAGTTCTTC. Amino acid sequence: CASSLVVASGGHEQFF. The whole variable domain, filled in from reference TRBV7-3 and TRBJ2-1, reads GAGVSQTPSNKVTEKGKYVELRCDPISGHTALYWYRQSLGQGPEFLIYFQGTGAADDSGLPNDRFFAVRPEGSVSTLKIQRTERGDSAVYLCASSLVVASGGHEQFFGPGTRLTVL.

The CDR3 loop reads CASSEQGDRGWQYF. In DNA, the CDR3 is TGTGCCAGCAGTGAACAGGGTGACAGGGGTTGGCAGTACTTC. V and J are TRBV2 and TRBJ2-7, with TRBD1 matching over 8 bases. Trimming removed 2 bases from V and 9 bases from J; junction bases left unmatched: 9. Germline V gene data show CDR1 as SNHLY and CDR2 as FYNNEI. This CDR3 is built from 14 residues.

The chain recombines TRBV5-5 with TRBJ2-7, with 8 bases matching TRBD1. The CDR3 loop spans 14 amino acids. Germline V gene sequence: CDR1 SGHKS, CDR2 YYEKEE (reference sequence). V dropped 4 bases and J dropped 5; count of bases not matched to a gene: 8. CDR3: CASSTGQGTDEQYF. The CDR3 nucleotides are TGTGCCAGCAGCACAGGACAGGGAACGGACGAGCAGTACTTC. The complete variable domain, with remaining parts taken from reference TRBV5-5 and TRBJ2-7, reads DAGVTQSPTHLIKTRGQQVTLRCSPISGHKSVSWYQQVLGQGPQFIFQYYEKEERGRGNFPDRFSARQFPNYSSELNVNALLLGDSALYLCASSTGQGTDEQYFGPGTRLTVT.